Listed below are T cell receptor beta chains from one sample, sequenced in a study of cytomegalovirus exposure and HLA in healthy donors. TCRdb's table, derived via immunoSEQ multiplex PCR, lists solely in-frame clones and lacks some. Seen here are roughly 100,000 clones, approximately 89% observed once, and the top ten hold approximately 3.9%. The source material was PBMCs. The receptors derive from a young man in good health and CMV-seronegative. CDR3s include the opening cysteine and the closing phenylalanine or tryptophan. Fields, in order: clone size, V gene, D gene, J gene, CDR3 DNA, CDR3 protein. The D gene is left open where the match is weak. Clone size is given for some rows only: seen once, a few or many times, or a class if the clone is expanded.

-,TRBV7-9,TRBD1,TRBJ1-1,TGTGCCAGCAGCTTCCTCGACAGGGCGGCTGAAGCTTTCTTT,CASSFLDRAAEAFF
-,TRBV7-4,-,TRBJ1-1,TGTGCCAGCAGCTTAGGGGATTTGGCGGGTGAAGCTTTCTTT,CASSLGDLAGEAFF
-,TRBV2,-,TRBJ2-7,TGTGCCAGCAGGGACAGATCCTACGAGCAGTACTTC,CASRDRSYEQYF
-,TRBV18,-,TRBJ2-2,TGTGCCAGCTCGAGCGATCGGGAGCTGTTTTTT,CASSSDRELFF
-,TRBV5-1,TRBD1,TRBJ1-2,TGCGCCAGCAGCTTGGGACAGGGGAAGGTGAAGGCTGGCTACACCTTC,CASSLGQGKVKAGYTF
-,TRBV5-1,TRBD2,TRBJ2-7,TGCGCCAGCAGCTTATCAGCGGGGGGAACCTACGAGCAGTACTTC,CASSLSAGGTYEQYF
once,TRBV6-5,TRBD2,TRBJ2-7,TGTGCCAGCAGGGTAAGAGGGAGGGCCTACGAGCAGTACTTC,CASRVRGRAYEQYF
-,TRBV6-5,TRBD1,TRBJ1-1,TGTGCCAGCAGTAGACAGGGGGCCACTGAAGCTTTCTTT,CASSRQGATEAFF
-,TRBV14,-,TRBJ2-7,TGTGCCAGCAGCCAAGGGAGGCTAACCTCCTACGAGCAGTACTTC,CASSQGRLTSYEQYF
-,TRBV5-1,-,TRBJ2-5,TGCGCCAGCTCTGAGGAAGAGACCCAGTACTTC,CASSEEETQYF
-,TRBV4-1,-,TRBJ1-5,TGCGCCAGCAGCCAAGACGGGAGGAGCAATCAGCCCCAGCATTTT,CASSQDGRSNQPQHF
-,TRBV7-2,-,TRBJ2-7,TGTGCCAGCAGTCCTTCCCGAGGTCCAACCTACGAGCAGTACTTC,CASSPSRGPTYEQYF
once,TRBV7-2,-,TRBJ1-1,TGTGCCAGCAGCTATACAGGGATCACTGAAGCTTTCTTT,CASSYTGITEAFF
few,TRBV9,TRBD1,TRBJ2-3,TGTGCCAGCAGCGCCCAGGGGGTGGGCACAGATACGCAGTATTTT,CASSAQGVGTDTQYF
-,TRBV28,TRBD1,TRBJ2-5,TGTGCCAGCAGTTTATCAGGGGGAGAGACCCAGTACTTC,CASSLSGGETQYF
few,TRBV18,-,TRBJ2-7,TGTGCCAGCTCACCTCCGGTTGCGGGGGAGCAGTACTTC,CASSPPVAGEQYF
-,TRBV30,-,TRBJ2-7,TGTGCCTGGAGTGTAGGGGTGGACAGCGAGCAGTACTTC,CAWSVGVDSEQYF
-,TRBV19,TRBD1,TRBJ1-1,TGTGCCAGTAGTATAGTACAGGGGGGAAGAAGCGCTGAAGCTTTCTTT,CASSIVQGGRSAEAFF
-,TRBV6-6,-,TRBJ2-1,TGTGCCAGCACCGCGGGGAACAATGAGCAGTTCTTC,CASTAGNNEQFF
-,TRBV6-6,TRBD1,TRBJ2-7,TGTGCCAGCAGGGACAGGGGGAGTACGAAGCAGTACTTC,CASRDRGSTKQYF
-,TRBV6-6,TRBD1,TRBJ2-3,TGTGCCAGCAGTTCCCGACAGGGGGCAAGGATCGATACGCAGTATTTT,CASSSRQGARIDTQYF